What follows describes a single T cell receptor beta chain. This entry is derived from a study of shared clonotypes between healthy human individuals. TCRdb keeps only in-frame clones here, not all; method: immunoSEQ multiplex PCR. The data contain approximately 100,000 clones, 55% to 70% of them seen just once; the ten biggest clones take up about a quarter. Germline V lookup: CDR1 SGHTA, CDR2 FQGTGA. Trimming took 5 bases from V and 6 from J, leaving 14 bases between them. CDR3 length: 14 amino acids. Sequenced input: memory CD8+ T cells sorted from blood. Described subset: CD45RO+ cells pooled with CCR7-negative TemRA cells. This receptor was identified in a woman in her twenties or thirties in good health. The genes are TRBV7-3 and TRBJ2-1; D not resolved. CDR3 bases: TGTGCCAGCAGCCCATCGGCTAGGATCAATGAGCAGTTCTTC. This sequence encodes CASSPSARINEQFF.